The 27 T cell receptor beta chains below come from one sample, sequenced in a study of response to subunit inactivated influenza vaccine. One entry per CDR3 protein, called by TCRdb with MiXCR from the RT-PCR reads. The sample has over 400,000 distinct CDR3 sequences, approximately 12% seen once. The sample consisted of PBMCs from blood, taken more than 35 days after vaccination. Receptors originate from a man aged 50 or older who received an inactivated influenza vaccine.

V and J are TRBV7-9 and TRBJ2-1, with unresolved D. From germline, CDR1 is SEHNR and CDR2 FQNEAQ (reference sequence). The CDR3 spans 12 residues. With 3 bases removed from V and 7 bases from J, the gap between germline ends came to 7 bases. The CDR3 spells CASSFRANEQFF. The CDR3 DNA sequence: TGTGCCAGCAGCTTCCGAGCAAATGAGCAGTTCTTC.

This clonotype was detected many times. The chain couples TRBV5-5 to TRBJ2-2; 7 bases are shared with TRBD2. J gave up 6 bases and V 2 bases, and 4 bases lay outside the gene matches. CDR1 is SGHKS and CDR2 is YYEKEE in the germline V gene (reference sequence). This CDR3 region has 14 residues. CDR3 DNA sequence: TGTGCCAGCAGCTTCAGACTAGCCCCCGGGGAGCTGTTTTTT. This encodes CASSFRLAPGELFF.

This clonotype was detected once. The CDR3 region has the DNA TGCAGCGTTGAAAGGGGGGGAACGGGCGAGCAGTACTTC. Its translation: CSVERGGTGEQYF. V is TRBV29-1 and J is TRBJ2-7; D possibly corresponds to TRBD2 (7 bases). V lost 2 bases to trimming and J lost 6 bases, with 14 bases between them. CDR3 size: 13 residues. CDR1 SQVTM and CDR2 ANQGSEA come from the germline V gene.

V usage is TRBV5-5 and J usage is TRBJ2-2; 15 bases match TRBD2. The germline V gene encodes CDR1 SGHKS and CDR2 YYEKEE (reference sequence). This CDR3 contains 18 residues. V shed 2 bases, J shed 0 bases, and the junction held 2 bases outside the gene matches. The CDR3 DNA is TGTGCCAGCAGCTTAGGGACTAGCGGGAGGCCGAACACCGGGGAGCTGTTTTTT. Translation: CASSLGTSGRPNTGELFF.

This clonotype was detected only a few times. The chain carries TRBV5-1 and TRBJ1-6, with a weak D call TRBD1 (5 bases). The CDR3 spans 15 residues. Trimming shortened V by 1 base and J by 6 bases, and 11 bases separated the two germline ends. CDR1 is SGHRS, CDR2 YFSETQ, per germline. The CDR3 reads CASSLIGHRNSPLHF. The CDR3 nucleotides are TGCGCCAGCAGCTTGATTGGACACCGTAATTCACCCCTCCACTTT.

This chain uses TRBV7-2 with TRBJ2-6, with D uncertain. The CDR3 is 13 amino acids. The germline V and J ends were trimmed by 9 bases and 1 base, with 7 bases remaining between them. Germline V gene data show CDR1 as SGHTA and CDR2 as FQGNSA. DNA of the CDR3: TGTGCCAGTCTGACTTCTGGGGCCAACGTCCTGACTTTC. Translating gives CASLTSGANVLTF.

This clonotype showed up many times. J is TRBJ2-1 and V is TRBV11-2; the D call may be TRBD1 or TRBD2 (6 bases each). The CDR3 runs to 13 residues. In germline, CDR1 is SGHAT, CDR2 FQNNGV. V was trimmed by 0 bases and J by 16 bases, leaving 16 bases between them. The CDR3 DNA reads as TGTGCCAGCAGCTTAGATCGGCGCGGAGGGGGATTCTTC. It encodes CASSLDRRGGGFF. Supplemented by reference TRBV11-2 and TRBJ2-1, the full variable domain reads EAGVAQSPRYKIIEKRQSVAFWCNPISGHATLYWYQQILGQGPKLLIQFQNNGVVDDSQLPKDRFSAERLKGVDSTLKIQPAKLEDSAVYLCASSLDRRGGGFFGPGTRLTVL.

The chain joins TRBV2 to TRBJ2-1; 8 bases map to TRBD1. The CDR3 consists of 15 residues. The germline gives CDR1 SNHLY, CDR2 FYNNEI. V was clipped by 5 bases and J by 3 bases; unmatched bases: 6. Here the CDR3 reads CASSTGGSFYNEQFF. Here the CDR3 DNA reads TGTGCCAGCAGTACAGGGGGTTCGTTCTACAATGAGCAGTTCTTC.

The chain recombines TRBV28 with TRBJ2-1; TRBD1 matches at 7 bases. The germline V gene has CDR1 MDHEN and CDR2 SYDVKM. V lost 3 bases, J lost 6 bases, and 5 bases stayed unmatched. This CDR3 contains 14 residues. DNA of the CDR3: TGTGCCAGCAGTTTTAGGGCAGGGGGCAATGAGCAGTTCTTC. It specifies CASSFRAGGNEQFF. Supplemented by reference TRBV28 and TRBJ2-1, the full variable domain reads DVKVTQSSRYLVKRTGEKVFLECVQDMDHENMFWYRQDPGLGLRLIYFSYDVKMKEKGDIPEGYSVSREKKERFSLILESASTNQTSMYLCASSFRAGGNEQFFGPGTRLTVL.

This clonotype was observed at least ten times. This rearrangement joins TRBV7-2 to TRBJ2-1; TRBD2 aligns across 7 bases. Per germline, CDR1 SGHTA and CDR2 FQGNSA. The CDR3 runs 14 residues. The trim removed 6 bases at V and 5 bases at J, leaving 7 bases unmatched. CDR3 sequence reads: CASSRPGTNNEQFF. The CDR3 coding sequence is TGTGCCAGCAGTAGACCCGGGACTAACAATGAGCAGTTCTTC.

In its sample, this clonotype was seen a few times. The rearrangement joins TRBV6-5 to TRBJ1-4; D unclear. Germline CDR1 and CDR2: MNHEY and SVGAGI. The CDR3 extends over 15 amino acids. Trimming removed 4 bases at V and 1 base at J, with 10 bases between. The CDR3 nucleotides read TGTGCCAGCAGTTTCACGGTCGGAACTAATGAAAAACTGTTTTTT. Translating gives CASSFTVGTNEKLFF.

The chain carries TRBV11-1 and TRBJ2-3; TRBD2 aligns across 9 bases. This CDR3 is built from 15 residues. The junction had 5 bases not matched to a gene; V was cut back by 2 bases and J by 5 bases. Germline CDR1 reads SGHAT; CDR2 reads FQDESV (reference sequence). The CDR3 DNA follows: TGTGCCAGCAGCTTATCGCGGGGGGGCATAGATACGCAGTATTTT. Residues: CASSLSRGGIDTQYF.

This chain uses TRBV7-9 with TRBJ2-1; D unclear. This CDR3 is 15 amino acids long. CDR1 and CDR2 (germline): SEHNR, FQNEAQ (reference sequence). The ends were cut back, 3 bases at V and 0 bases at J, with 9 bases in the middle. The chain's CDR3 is CASSFERSSYNEQFF. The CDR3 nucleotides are TGTGCCAGCAGCTTTGAACGGAGCTCCTACAATGAGCAGTTCTTC.

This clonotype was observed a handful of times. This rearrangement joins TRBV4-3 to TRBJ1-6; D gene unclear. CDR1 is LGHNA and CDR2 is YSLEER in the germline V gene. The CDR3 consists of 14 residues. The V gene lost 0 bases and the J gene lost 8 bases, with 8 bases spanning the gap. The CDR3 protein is CASSQDVRDSPLHF. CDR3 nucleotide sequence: TGCGCCAGCAGCCAAGATGTGAGGGATTCACCCCTCCACTTT.

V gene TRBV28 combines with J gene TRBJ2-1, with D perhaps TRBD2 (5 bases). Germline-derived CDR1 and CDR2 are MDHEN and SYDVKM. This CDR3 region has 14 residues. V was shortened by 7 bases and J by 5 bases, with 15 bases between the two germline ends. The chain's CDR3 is CASTPAEPNNEQFF. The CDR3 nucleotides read TGTGCCAGCACCCCAGCGGAGCCTAACAATGAGCAGTTCTTC.

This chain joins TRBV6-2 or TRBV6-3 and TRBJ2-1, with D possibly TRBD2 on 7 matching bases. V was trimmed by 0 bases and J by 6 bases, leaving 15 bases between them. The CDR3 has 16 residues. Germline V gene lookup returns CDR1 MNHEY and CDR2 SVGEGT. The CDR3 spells CASSYSRGGVLNEQFF. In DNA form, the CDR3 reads TGTGCCAGCAGTTACTCTAGGGGGGGCGTTCTCAATGAGCAGTTCTTC.

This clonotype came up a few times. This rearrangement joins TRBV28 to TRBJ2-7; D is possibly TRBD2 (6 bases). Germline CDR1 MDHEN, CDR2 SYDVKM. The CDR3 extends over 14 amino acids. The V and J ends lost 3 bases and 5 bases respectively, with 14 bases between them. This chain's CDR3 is CASSFKGGQHEQYF. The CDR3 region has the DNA TGTGCCAGCAGTTTCAAAGGAGGGCAGCACGAGCAGTACTTC.

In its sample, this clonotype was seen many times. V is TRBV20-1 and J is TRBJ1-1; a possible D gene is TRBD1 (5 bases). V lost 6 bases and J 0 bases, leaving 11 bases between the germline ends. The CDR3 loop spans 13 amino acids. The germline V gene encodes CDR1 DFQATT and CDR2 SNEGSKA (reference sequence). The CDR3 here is CSARDPMNTEAFF. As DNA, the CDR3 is TGCAGTGCCAGGGACCCCATGAACACTGAAGCTTTCTTT.

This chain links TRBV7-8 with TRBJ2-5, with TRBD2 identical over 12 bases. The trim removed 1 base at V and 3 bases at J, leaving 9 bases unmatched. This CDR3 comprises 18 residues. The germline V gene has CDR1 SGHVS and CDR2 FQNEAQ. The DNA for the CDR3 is TGTGCCAGCAGCTTAGGTCTCCTAGCGGGAGGGCTGGAAGAGACCCAGTACTTC. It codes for CASSLGLLAGGLEETQYF.

CDR3 amino acids: CASSVDMTPTDTQYF. In DNA form, the CDR3 reads TGTGCCAGCAGCGTAGACATGACACCCACAGATACGCAGTATTTT. The chain joins TRBV9 to TRBJ2-3; no definite D call. Germline V gene lookup returns CDR1 SGDLS and CDR2 YYNGEE. CDR3 length: 15 residues. V lost 0 bases and J 2 bases, leaving 10 bases between the germline ends.

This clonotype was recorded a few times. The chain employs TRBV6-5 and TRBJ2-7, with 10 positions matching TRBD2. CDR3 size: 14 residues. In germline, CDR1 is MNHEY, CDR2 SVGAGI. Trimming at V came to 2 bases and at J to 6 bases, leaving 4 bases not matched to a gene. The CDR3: CASSYGSGRGEQYF. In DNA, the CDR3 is TGTGCCAGCAGTTACGGGAGCGGGAGGGGCGAGCAGTACTTC.

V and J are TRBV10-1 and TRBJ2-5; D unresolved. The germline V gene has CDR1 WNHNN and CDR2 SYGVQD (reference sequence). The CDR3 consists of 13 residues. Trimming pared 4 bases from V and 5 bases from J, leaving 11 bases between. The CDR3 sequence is CASSVAAAETQYF. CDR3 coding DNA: TGCGCCAGCAGTGTCGCGGCAGCGGAGACCCAGTACTTC.

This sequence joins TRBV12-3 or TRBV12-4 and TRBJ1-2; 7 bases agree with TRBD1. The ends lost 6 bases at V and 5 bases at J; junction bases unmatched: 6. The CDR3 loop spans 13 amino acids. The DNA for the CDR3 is TGTGCCAGCAGGGGACAGTCGGGTTATGGCTACACCTTC. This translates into CASRGQSGYGYTF.

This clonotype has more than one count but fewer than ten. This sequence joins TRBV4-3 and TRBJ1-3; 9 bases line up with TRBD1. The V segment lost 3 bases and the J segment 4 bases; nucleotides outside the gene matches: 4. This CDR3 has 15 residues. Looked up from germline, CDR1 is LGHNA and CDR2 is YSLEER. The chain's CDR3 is CASSHGTGNGNTIYF. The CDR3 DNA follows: TGCGCCAGCAGCCATGGGACAGGGAACGGAAACACCATATATTTT.

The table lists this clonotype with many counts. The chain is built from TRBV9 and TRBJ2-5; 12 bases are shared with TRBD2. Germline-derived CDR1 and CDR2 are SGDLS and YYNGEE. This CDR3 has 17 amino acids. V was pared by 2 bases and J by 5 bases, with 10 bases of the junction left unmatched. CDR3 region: CASSVGLAGSVMETQYF. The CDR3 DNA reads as TGTGCCAGCAGCGTCGGACTAGCGGGATCCGTAATGGAGACCCAGTACTTC.

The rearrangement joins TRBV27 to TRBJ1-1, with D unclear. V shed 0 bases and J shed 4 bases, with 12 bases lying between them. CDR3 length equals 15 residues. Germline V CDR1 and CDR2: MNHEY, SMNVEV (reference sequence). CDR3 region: CASSLSQADPTEAFF. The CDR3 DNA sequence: TGTGCCAGCAGTTTATCGCAGGCAGACCCCACTGAAGCTTTCTTT.

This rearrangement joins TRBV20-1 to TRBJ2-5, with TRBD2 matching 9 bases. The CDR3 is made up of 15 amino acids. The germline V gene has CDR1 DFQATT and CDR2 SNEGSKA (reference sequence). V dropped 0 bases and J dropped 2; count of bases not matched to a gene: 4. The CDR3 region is CSARDLAGMQETQYF. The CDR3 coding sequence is TGCAGTGCTAGAGATCTAGCGGGGATGCAAGAGACCCAGTACTTC.